This TCR beta chain was sequenced during a study of shared clonotypes between healthy human individuals. Study results and caveats: A limitation of the genetic and exposure-history diversity represented arose from few donors.

With respect to this clone: The antigen is not known.

The assay was immunoSEQ multiplex PCR, and TCRdb's table has in-frame clones only and misses some. The data show about 2.4 million clones, more than 80% seen once. The trim removed 5 bases at V and 6 bases at J, leaving 1 base unmatched. CDR3 size: 14 residues. Germline CDR1 SGHVS, CDR2 FQNEAQ. The V call is TRBV7-8, the J call TRBJ2-5, with TRBD2 matching over 15 bases. This TCR was sampled from a man aged 18 to 29 in good health. The sample taken for sequencing was naive CD4+ T cells sorted from blood. Sample subset: CD45RA+ positively selected. The CDR3 bases are TGTGCCAGCAGCGGGACTAGCGGGGGGAAGACCCAGTACTTC. Amino acids: CASSGTSGGKTQYF.